These 20 T cell receptor beta chains share one sample of origin, sequenced in a study of T-cell memory formation after mild COVID-19 (dated by TCRdb to 2020 to 2023). The library was made by 5' RACE. Sequencer: Illumina NovaSeq 6000. TCRdb handled the public reads itself, with Q25 trimming in fastp and clone calling in MiXCR, and kept productive beta chains. Each record represents a unique CDR3 protein, reported with the most common genes and DNA among its rows. The sample table lists some 150,000 distinct CDR3 sequences, approximately 25% of them with a count of one. The ten largest clonotypes hold approximately 25% of the sample. What was sequenced was PBMCs or a T cell subset sorted from them (not recorded which). These receptors originate from an adult woman who had mild COVID-19 (a few samples of this study predate the infection). The sample titles of this study are shuffled in the database, so cell type and time point are left out; the donor was told from shared clones.

The chain employs TRBV2 and TRBJ2-4, with a weak D call TRBD2 (7 bases). CDR3 length equals 16 residues. Trimming pared 0 bases from V and 8 bases from J, leaving 17 bases between. The germline V gene encodes CDR1 SNHLY and CDR2 FYNNEI. Here the CDR3 reads CASSEALRGAGDIQYF. CDR3 nucleotides: TGTGCCAGCAGTGAAGCGCTTCGGGGGGCCGGGGACATTCAGTACTTC.

The table lists this clonotype with a few counts. V and J are TRBV7-9 and TRBJ2-3; unclear D gene. The V end was cut by 10 bases, the J end by 0 bases, with 11 bases between. The germline V gene encodes CDR1 SEHNR and CDR2 FQNEAQ (reference sequence). The CDR3 has 13 residues. This chain's CDR3 is CAIPGTSTDTQYF. Here the CDR3 DNA reads TGTGCCATCCCTGGCACTAGCACAGATACGCAGTATTTT.

This clonotype has just a few counts. In DNA, the CDR3 is TGTGCCACCAATGGAGGCTATGGCTACACCTTC. This translates into CATNGGYGYTF. V usage is TRBV24-1 and J usage is TRBJ1-2, with unresolved D. Trimming shortened V by 8 bases and J by 4 bases, and 7 bases separated the two germline ends. The germline CDR1 and CDR2 sequences are KGHDR and SFDVKD. CDR3 length: 11 amino acids.

This clonotype turned up a few times. The chain is built from TRBV5-1 and TRBJ2-1; no definite D call. Germline V gene lookup returns CDR1 SGHRS and CDR2 YFSETQ. Deletions cut 4 bases from V and 6 bases from J, with 20 bases between. CDR3 length equals 16 residues. In DNA, the CDR3 is TGCGCCAGCAGCCCCGAGATTAGCCTCCCCCCCAATGAGCAGTTCTTC. Its protein product is CASSPEISLPPNEQFF.

The chain has TRBV5-4 and TRBJ1-1; D may be TRBD1 (6 bases). Germline lookup yields CDR1 SGHNT and CDR2 YYREEE (reference sequence). The CDR3 spans 16 residues. V was clipped by 4 bases and J by 6 bases, with 22 bases between them. In nucleotides, the CDR3 is TGTGCCAGCAGCCCCCTGGGGGGCAGGGAGATCGCTGAAGCTTTCTTT. Its protein product is CASSPLGGREIAEAFF.

V usage is TRBV7-9 and J usage is TRBJ2-1; 8 nucleotides agree with TRBD1. CDR3 size: 16 residues. Germline V gene data show CDR1 as SEHNR and CDR2 as FQNEAQ (reference sequence). V dropped 2 bases and J dropped 9; count of bases not matched to a gene: 12. CDR3 sequence: CASSLLWGRGQGEQFF. CDR3 nucleotide sequence: TGTGCCAGCAGCTTACTCTGGGGCAGGGGGCAGGGTGAGCAGTTCTTC.

The chain recombines TRBV15 with TRBJ2-1; 12 bases line up with TRBD2. The V gene's germline CDR1 is LNHNV and CDR2 YYDKDF (reference sequence). The CDR3 length is 14 residues. J lost 8 bases, V lost 7 bases, and 6 bases had no gene match. Here the CDR3 reads CATTWTSGNDEQFF. The CDR3, as DNA: TGTGCCACCACCTGGACTAGCGGGAATGATGAGCAGTTCTTC.

This chain uses TRBV11-3 with TRBJ2-6; D unresolved. Germline V gene sequence: CDR1 SGHNT, CDR2 YENEEA. Between the trimmed V and J ends, which lost 4 bases and 7 bases, there was a span of 17 bases. The CDR3 is 16 amino acids. In nucleotides, the CDR3 is TGTGCCAGCAGCTCCCCGTCGTATAGTTCCGCCAACGTCCTGACTTTC. This translates into CASSSPSYSSANVLTF.

This clonotype has more than one count but fewer than ten. The chain uses TRBV6-5 and TRBJ2-3; TRBD1 matches 8 bases. Germline V gives CDR1 MNHEY, CDR2 SVGAGI. The CDR3 has 13 residues. As DNA, the CDR3 is TGTGCTACAGGGGGACGGAACACAGATACGCAGTATTTT. Translating gives CATGGRNTDTQYF.

This clonotype was seen more than once but under ten times. J is TRBJ1-2 and V is TRBV5-1; a weak D match, TRBD1 (5 bases). CDR1 is SGHRS, CDR2 YFSETQ, per germline. This CDR3 contains 15 residues. Trimming took off 0 bases at V and 0 bases at J, with 9 bases between the two ends. The CDR3 loop reads CASSLEDRANYGYTF. CDR3 DNA sequence: TGCGCCAGCAGCTTGGAAGACAGAGCTAACTATGGCTACACCTTC.

This clonotype showed up just a few times. The chain is built from TRBV28 and TRBJ2-1; 7 positions agree with TRBD2. CDR1 is MDHEN, CDR2 SYDVKM, per germline. The CDR3 contains 12 residues. The V and J ends lost 3 bases and 10 bases, in that order; junction bases with no gene match: 3. The CDR3 is CASSFWGGEQFF. The CDR3 DNA sequence: TGTGCCAGCAGTTTCTGGGGAGGGGAGCAGTTCTTC.

This chain uses TRBV15 with TRBJ2-2; D tentatively fits TRBD1 or TRBD2 (5 bases each). The V and J ends lost 0 bases and 2 bases respectively, with 10 bases between them. Germline loops: CDR1 LNHNV, CDR2 YYDKDF (reference sequence). The CDR3 is made up of 16 amino acids. CDR3 residues: CATSRERGVNTGELFF. The CDR3 DNA sequence: TGTGCCACCAGCAGAGAAAGAGGGGTCAACACCGGGGAGCTGTTTTTT.

The CDR3 region has the DNA TGTGCCAGCGCCACAGGCTACGAGCAGTACTTC. Protein: CASATGYEQYF. The chain carries TRBV18 and TRBJ2-7; D may be TRBD1 (5 bases). Trimming pared 8 bases from V and 3 bases from J, leaving 8 bases between. The CDR3 length is 11 residues. Germline values: CDR1 KGHSH, CDR2 LQKENI.

The chain's CDR3 is CASIPSTGMDEQYF. The CDR3 coding sequence is TGTGCCAGCATCCCCTCGACAGGGATGGACGAGCAGTACTTC. V usage is TRBV6-6 and J usage is TRBJ2-7, with 7 bases that match TRBD1. The CDR3 length is 14 residues. The V gene's germline CDR1 is MNHNY and CDR2 SVGAGI (reference sequence). The trim removed 7 bases at V and 5 bases at J, leaving 11 bases unmatched.

This clonotype was seen many times. V usage is TRBV21-1 and J usage is TRBJ1-2. TRBV21-1 constitutes a pseudogene. The CDR3 extends over 13 amino acids. This CDR3 is CASSNCRNYGYTF. The CDR3 region has the DNA TGTGCCAGCAGCAATTGCAGGAACTATGGCTACACCTTC.

Note on this clonotype: Mismatch with germline at one junction end may stem from a read error. DNA of the CDR3: TGTGCCAGCAGCCTGCGGCTCCCGAGCACTGAAGCTTTATTT. This encodes CASSLRLPSTEALF. The chain couples TRBV6-2 or TRBV6-3 to TRBJ1-1; no reliable D call. Germline CDR1 is MNHEY and CDR2 is SVGEGT. The CDR3 is 14 amino acids.

This sequence joins TRBV3-1 and TRBJ2-1; a possible D gene is TRBD1 (6 bases). In germline, CDR1 is LGHDT, CDR2 YNNKEL (reference sequence). This CDR3 is built from 14 residues. Trimming shortened V by 1 base and J by 8 bases, and 12 bases separated the two germline ends. In DNA form, the CDR3 reads TGTGCCAGCAGCCAAGGCTGGACAGCCCATGAGCAGTTCTTC. Translating it yields CASSQGWTAHEQFF.

This clonotype was seen only a few times. The chain recombines TRBV7-2 with TRBJ2-7; the D call may be TRBD1 or TRBD2 (6 bases each). Trimming left V 1 base short and J 4 bases short, with 14 bases between. CDR1 and CDR2 from the germline V gene are SGHTA and FQGNSA. The CDR3 covers 15 residues. CDR3 DNA: TGTGCCAGCAGCTTAGTCGGGGGCGGAGGATACGAGCAGTACTTC. It translates to CASSLVGGGGYEQYF.

This chain links TRBV7-9 with TRBJ2-2; D is possibly TRBD1 or TRBD2 (5 bases each). Germline V lookup: CDR1 SEHNR, CDR2 FQNEAQ (reference sequence). V lost 0 bases to trimming and J lost 5 bases, with 13 bases between them. The CDR3 runs to 16 residues. This CDR3 reads CASSLARGNRTGELFF. As DNA, the CDR3 is TGTGCCAGCAGCTTAGCTCGGGGTAACAGGACCGGGGAGCTGTTTTTT. Combining the CDR3 with reference TRBV7-9 and TRBJ2-2 gives the whole variable domain DTGVSQNPRHKITKRGQNVTFRCDPISEHNRLYWYRQTLGQGPEFLTYFQNEAQLEKSRLLSDRFSAERPKGSFSTLEIQRTEQGDSAMYLCASSLARGNRTGELFFGEGSRLTVL.

J is TRBJ2-3 and V is TRBV9; 8 nucleotides line up with TRBD1. CDR3 length: 18 residues. Per the germline V gene, CDR1 is SGDLS and CDR2 is YYNGEE. Unmatched junction bases numbered 9, after V lost 0 bases and J lost 0 bases. CDR3: CASSVGDRGGSSTDTQYF. The CDR3 nucleotides read TGTGCCAGCAGCGTAGGAGACAGGGGCGGGTCTAGCACAGATACGCAGTATTTT.